This T cell receptor (beta chain) was documented in a study of blood T cell repertoires in COVID-19. As originally analysed: Quantification of nucleated cells was approximated via reference gene primer amplification. Sequencing used immunoSEQ multiplex PCR; TCRdb keeps in-frame clones, though not all of them. The V and J calls and clone size come from that table; D and trimming were worked out from the DNA. The sample carries a few hundred thousand clones, about nine tenths recorded once. Germline assignment: CDR1 MNHEY and CDR2 SVGAGI. V shed 8 bases, J shed 8 bases, and the junction held 9 bases outside the gene matches. The CDR3 sequence is 14 residues long. This clone has a handful of counts.

Source material: peripheral blood. This TCR came from a middle-aged man with acute or convalescent COVID-19. The chain has TRBV6-5 and TRBJ1-6; TRBD1 agrees at 7 bases. Written as DNA, the CDR3 is TGTGCCAGCGGAGAACAGGGGCTTTATTCACCCCTCCACTTT. Amino acid sequence: CASGEQGLYSPLHF.